The T cell receptor (beta chain) under discussion was sequenced for a study of blood T cell repertoires in COVID-19. In the study overall: Acute and convalescent COVID-19 specimens originated in the United States, Italy and Spain. PBMCs, B-cell-depleted T cells, or T cells provided the cDNA or gDNA that made up the material.

The CDR3 runs to 15 residues. After removal of 1 base from V and 5 bases from J, the junction contained 6 bases not matched to a gene. The germline V gene encodes CDR1 MRHNA and CDR2 SNTAGT. In the source study's methods: For nucleated cells, counts were estimated from reference gene primer amplification. Clones were read by immunoSEQ multiplex PCR, and TCRdb kept only the in-frame ones, dropping some. The DNA was the basis for D and trimming; V, J and clone size are from that table. The sample has some 150,000 clones, approximately 81% seen once. V is TRBV6-4 and J is TRBJ2-5; 8 bases map to TRBD2. What was sequenced was peripheral blood. The sequence was collected from a woman aged 60-70 years with active or convalescent COVID-19. CDR3 amino acids: CASSDLTGGPETQYF. The DNA for the CDR3 is TGTGCCAGCAGTGACTTGACGGGGGGGCCCGAGACCCAGTACTTC.